This T cell receptor beta chain originates from a study of beta chain features in type 1 diabetes. Study results and limitations: The similarity of naive, central memory and Treg TCRB repertoires appeared greater among patients than among healthy donors. TCRB rearrangement may or may not be influenced by HLA type; here this remained unresolved. VDJ junctions from type 1 diabetes patients carried fewer insertions and larger deletions. TCRB CDR3s from Type 1 diabetes patients were moderately but significantly shorter in all four CD4+ subsets.

In its sample, this clone was seen a few times. Its antigen is currently unknown. Of the isolated RNA, all was reverse transcribed, and so the sequenced material was expressed TCRB transcripts. Using immunoSEQ multiplex PCR, the repertoire was profiled, and TCRdb retains in-frame clones only, with some absent. The sample shows 100,000 to 150,000 clones, 17% of them seen only once. The V gene's germline CDR1 is SQVTM and CDR2 ANQGSEA. V lost 4 bases and J lost 5, with 16 bases in between. This CDR3 contains 14 residues. Every single donor gave one heparinised blood draw, and these averaged roughly 120 mL.

The sequencing sample was made of central memory CD4+ T cells from blood. The V call is TRBV29-1, the J call TRBJ2-3, with D perhaps TRBD2 (6 bases). The origin of this receptor is a man aged 18-30 years with type 1 diabetes. In DNA form, the CDR3 reads TGCAGCGTTGTTAGGGCGCGGGGCCGAGATACGCAGTATTTT. It yields the protein CSVVRARGRDTQYF.